This TCR beta chain was observed in a study of cytomegalovirus exposure and HLA in healthy donors. Findings and caveats of the study: The presence/absence work took it that sequencing depth was about the same across donors. A later analysis linked a missense DCLRE1C variant to TCR beta V- and J-gene trimming.

In the case of this clone: Its specificity is unknown.

V trimming: 3 bases; J trimming: 6 bases; junction bases outside the gene matches: 8. Germline V gene sequence: CDR1 MGHDK, CDR2 SYGVNS. This CDR3 has 14 residues. Vbeta (60) and Jbeta (13) primers were used in the PCR. TCRdb's copy holds only in-frame clones and misses some; the assay was immunoSEQ multiplex PCR. The repertoire consists of about 130,000 clones, with about 85% occurring once and the leading ten covering 1.5% to 2%. This TCR derives from a boy younger than 18 in good health and CMV-seronegative. V and J are TRBV25-1 and TRBJ2-7; TRBD1 matches 7 bases. Input material: PBMCs. CDR3 sequence reads: CASSENWTGREQYF. The CDR3 nucleotides are TGTGCCAGCAGTGAGAACTGGACAGGACGCGAGCAGTACTTC.